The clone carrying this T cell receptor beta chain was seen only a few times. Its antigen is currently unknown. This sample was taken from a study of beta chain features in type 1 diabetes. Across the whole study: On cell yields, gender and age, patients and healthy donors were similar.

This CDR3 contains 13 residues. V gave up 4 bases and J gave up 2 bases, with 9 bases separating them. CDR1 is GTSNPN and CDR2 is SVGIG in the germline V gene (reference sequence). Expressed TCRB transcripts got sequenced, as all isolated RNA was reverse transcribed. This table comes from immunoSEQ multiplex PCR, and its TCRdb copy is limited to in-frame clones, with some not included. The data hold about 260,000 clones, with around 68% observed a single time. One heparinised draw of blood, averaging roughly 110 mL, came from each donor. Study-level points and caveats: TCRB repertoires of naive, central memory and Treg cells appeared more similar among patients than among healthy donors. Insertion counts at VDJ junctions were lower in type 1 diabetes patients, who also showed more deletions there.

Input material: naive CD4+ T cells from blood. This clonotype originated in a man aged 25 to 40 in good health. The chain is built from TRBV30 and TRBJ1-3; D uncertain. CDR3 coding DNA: TGTGCCTGGACCCGAGGGACTGGAAACACCATATATTTT. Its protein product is CAWTRGTGNTIYF. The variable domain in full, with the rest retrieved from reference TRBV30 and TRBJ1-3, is SQTIHQWPATLVQPVGSPLSLECTVEGTSNPNLYWYRQAAGRGLQLLFYSVGIGQISSEVPQNLSASRPQDRQFILSSKKLLLSDSGFYLCAWTRGTGNTIYFGEGSWLTVV.